The 31 T cell receptor beta chains in this list originate from one sample, sequenced in a study of cytomegalovirus exposure and HLA in healthy donors. The primer mix had 60 Vbeta and 13 Jbeta primers. Repertoires were generated with immunoSEQ multiplex PCR, while TCRdb's copy carries only in-frame clones and drops some. The sample comprises some 52,000 clones, around 66% of which are singletons, and 2.5% to 3% rests with the top ten. The sample consisted of PBMCs. These receptors originate from a man younger than 30 in good health and CMV-seronegative.

The V gene is TRBV29-1, the J gene TRBJ1-2; 11 bases agree with TRBD1. This CDR3 spans 13 amino acids. V shed 6 bases and J 8 bases; nucleotides not matched to a gene: 8. Germline V gene sequence: CDR1 SQVTM, CDR2 ANQGSEA. In DNA, the CDR3 is TGCAGCGTCTCAAGGGGACAGGGGGGAGGCTACACCTTC. It translates to CSVSRGQGGGYTF.

The rearrangement joins TRBV6-5 to TRBJ1-2, with TRBD1 matching over 8 bases. This CDR3 region has 14 residues. The germline CDR1 and CDR2 sequences are MNHEY and SVGAGI. J lost 0 bases, V lost 7 bases, and 4 bases had no gene match. CDR3 amino acids: CASNQGAPNYGYTF. CDR3 coding DNA: TGTGCCAGCAACCAGGGGGCCCCTAACTATGGCTACACCTTC.

A single count supports this clone. V gene TRBV28 combines with J gene TRBJ1-5; TRBD1 is a possible D gene (5 bases). Trimming took 6 bases from V and 10 from J, leaving 19 bases between them. This CDR3 comprises 14 residues. Germline V gene lookup returns CDR1 MDHEN and CDR2 SYDVKM. The CDR3 loop is CASRSRDFPLPQHF. The CDR3 nucleotides are TGTGCCAGCAGGTCACGGGACTTCCCATTACCCCAGCATTTT.

This clone was picked up one time. The genes are TRBV7-2 and TRBJ1-5, with D perhaps TRBD1 (5 bases). Germline V CDR1 and CDR2: SGHTA, FQGNSA. Trimming removed 8 bases from V and 2 bases from J, with 16 bases in between. The CDR3 length is 15 residues. This CDR3 is CASRAGGWGNQPQHF. The CDR3 DNA reads as TGTGCCAGCCGCGCCGGGGGGTGGGGCAATCAGCCCCAGCATTTT.

J is TRBJ1-6 and V is TRBV6-5; a weak D match, TRBD1 (5 bases). Trimming shortened V by 2 bases and J by 10 bases, and 12 bases separated the two germline ends. The CDR3 runs to 14 residues. Per the germline V gene, CDR1 is MNHEY and CDR2 is SVGAGI. This chain's CDR3 is CASSYSAGNSPLHF. In DNA, the CDR3 is TGTGCCAGCAGTTACAGTGCAGGGAACTCACCCCTCCACTTT.

This chain links TRBV4-3 with TRBJ2-7; maybe TRBD1 (5 bases). CDR1 and CDR2 from the germline V gene are LGHNA and YSLEER. There are 15 residues in the CDR3. Deletions cut 0 bases from V and 6 bases from J, with 15 bases between. The CDR3 bases are TGCGCCAGCAGCCAAGATCTGGCCCTGCAGGGCGAGCAGTACTTC. It codes for CASSQDLALQGEQYF.

V gene TRBV5-1 combines with J gene TRBJ2-1; 11 bases fit TRBD2. CDR1 and CDR2 from the germline V gene are SGHRS and YFSETQ. V lost 4 bases, J lost 4 bases, and 1 base stayed unmatched. CDR3 size: 14 residues. The chain's CDR3 is CASSRTSGYNEQFF. The CDR3, as DNA: TGCGCCAGCAGCCGGACTAGCGGGTACAATGAGCAGTTCTTC.

V gene TRBV5-1 combines with J gene TRBJ1-4, with 7 bases identical to TRBD1. The V gene's germline CDR1 is SGHRS and CDR2 YFSETQ. The CDR3 is made up of 15 amino acids. V lost 1 base, J lost 4 bases, and 4 bases stayed unmatched. The CDR3 DNA sequence: TGCGCCAGCAGCTTGAGGTCAGGGGGTAATGAAAAACTGTTTTTT. It is translated as CASSLRSGGNEKLFF.

The count of this clone is one. This chain links TRBV11-1 with TRBJ1-2; D unclear. V was trimmed by 2 bases and J by 0 bases, leaving 10 bases between them. The germline gives CDR1 SGHAT, CDR2 FQDESV (reference sequence). The CDR3 totals 15 residues. The CDR3 is CASSLMVGSNYGYTF. For the CDR3, the DNA is TGTGCCAGCAGCTTAATGGTCGGTTCTAACTATGGCTACACCTTC.

This chain uses TRBV6-5 with TRBJ2-7; 9 bases match TRBD1. Germline CDR1 MNHEY, CDR2 SVGAGI. Trimming removed 6 bases from V and 2 bases from J; junction bases left unmatched: 2. CDR3 length: 13 amino acids. CDR3 sequence: CASRRQGAYEQYF. CDR3 sequence (DNA): TGTGCCAGCAGAAGACAGGGGGCCTACGAGCAGTACTTC.

The gene calls are TRBV4-3 and TRBJ2-7, with 7 nucleotides matching TRBD2. The germline gives CDR1 LGHNA, CDR2 YSLEER. This CDR3 contains 14 residues. The V gene end was trimmed by 1 base and the J gene end by 5 bases; junction bases not matched to a gene: 5. The CDR3: CASSQAAGRDEQYF. CDR3 nucleotides: TGCGCCAGCAGCCAAGCAGCGGGGAGAGACGAGCAGTACTTC.

This clone was seen a handful of times. The rearrangement joins TRBV30 to TRBJ1-1; TRBD1 agrees at 7 bases. V gave up 3 bases and J gave up 1 base; unmatched junction bases: 2. Germline loops: CDR1 GTSNPN, CDR2 SVGIG (reference sequence). The length of the CDR3 is 13 residues. Written as DNA, the CDR3 is TGTGCCTGGAGCGGACAGGAGAACACTGAAGCTTTCTTT. Protein product: CAWSGQENTEAFF.

Only a few counts were recorded for this clone. The CDR3 DNA is TGTGCCATCAGTCTCGGACAGGGGAGTGGGTCTACCACAGATACGCAGTATTTT. It translates to CAISLGQGSGSTTDTQYF. The genes are TRBV10-3 and TRBJ2-3; TRBD1 aligns across 9 bases. Germline trimming cut 5 bases from V and 2 bases from J; bases unmatched to any gene: 14. The CDR3 runs to 18 residues. Germline V gene lookup returns CDR1 ENHRY and CDR2 SYGVKD.

The chain is built from TRBV11-2 and TRBJ2-7; D is ambiguous. The CDR3 loop spans 13 amino acids. V was cut by 6 bases and J by 7 bases, with 16 bases left in between. Germline V gene data show CDR1 as SGHAT and CDR2 as FQNNGV. In DNA form, the CDR3 reads TGTGCCAGCAGTTCCATGGTTCTAGAGGAGCAGTACTTC. As protein: CASSSMVLEEQYF.

The J gene is TRBJ2-5, the V gene TRBV7-3; D gene unclear. Trimming removed 2 bases from V and 3 bases from J, with 7 bases in between. Per the germline V gene, CDR1 is SGHTA and CDR2 is FQGTGA. The CDR3 has 13 amino acids. This CDR3 is CASSLHREETQYF. CDR3 DNA sequence: TGTGCCAGCAGCTTACACAGAGAAGAGACCCAGTACTTC.

This sequence joins TRBV7-2 and TRBJ1-5; D is possibly TRBD1 (6 bases). V was shortened by 6 bases and J by 4 bases, with 16 bases between the two germline ends. The germline V gene has CDR1 SGHTA and CDR2 FQGNSA. There are 15 residues in the CDR3. In DNA form, the CDR3 reads TGTGCCAGCAGTGGGGGAGACACAGGGAATCAGCCCCAGCATTTT. Its protein product is CASSGGDTGNQPQHF.

This clone has only one observation. This chain joins TRBV2 and TRBJ2-7, with 10 bases that match TRBD2. The V gene end was trimmed by 6 bases and the J gene end by 3 bases; junction bases not matched to a gene: 11. The CDR3 length is 16 residues. CDR1 SNHLY and CDR2 FYNNEI come from the germline V gene. The CDR3 DNA sequence: TGTGCCAGCAGAGAGAGACTAGCGGGCCTCTACTACGAGCAGTACTTC. Encoded protein: CASRERLAGLYYEQYF. Filled out from reference TRBV2 and TRBJ2-7, the complete variable domain reads EPEVTQTPSHQVTQMGQEVILRCVPISNHLYFYWYRQILGQKVEFLVSFYNNEISEKSEIFDDQFSVERPDGSNFTLKIRSTKLEDSAMYFCASRERLAGLYYEQYFGPGTRLTVT.

The V gene is TRBV15, the J gene TRBJ1-1; a weak D match, TRBD1 (5 bases). This CDR3 is 14 amino acids long. V was pared by 3 bases and J by 4 bases, with 12 bases between. Germline V lookup: CDR1 LNHNV, CDR2 YYDKDF (reference sequence). The chain's CDR3 is CATSSRRVATEAFF. In DNA form, the CDR3 reads TGTGCCACCAGCAGCCGCAGGGTAGCCACTGAAGCTTTCTTT. The full variable domain, with the rest looked up from reference TRBV15 and TRBJ1-1, is DAMVIQNPRYQVTQFGKPVTLSCSQTLNHNVMYWYQQKSSQAPKLLFHYYDKDFNNEADTPDNFQSRRPNTSFCFLDIRSPGLGDTAMYLCATSSRRVATEAFFGQGTRLTVV.

The chain has TRBV5-1 and TRBJ1-2, with 10 bases fitting TRBD1. Trimming cost V 4 bases and J 7 bases; bases outside gene matches: 7. The CDR3 runs 14 residues. CDR1 and CDR2 (germline): SGHRS, YFSETQ. CDR3 DNA sequence: TGCGCCAGCAGCCCGGGACAGGGGAAGAGTGGCTACACCTTC. The encoded protein is CASSPGQGKSGYTF.

The chain uses TRBV4-1 and TRBJ1-2, with 9 bases lining up with TRBD1. The CDR3 covers 16 residues. V trimming: 5 bases; J trimming: 8 bases; junction bases outside the gene matches: 15. Germline CDR1 is MGHRA and CDR2 is YSYEKL. CDR3 in amino acids: CASSTDPNYRGRGYTF. For the CDR3, the DNA is TGCGCCAGCAGCACAGACCCCAACTACAGGGGGCGCGGCTACACCTTC.

This clone was seen more than once but under ten times. This chain's CDR3 is CASSLDRAGNEQFF. The CDR3 DNA is TGTGCCAGCAGCTTAGACAGGGCTGGGAATGAGCAGTTCTTC. This chain connects TRBV7-6 to TRBJ2-1; D possibly corresponds to TRBD1 (6 bases). CDR1 and CDR2 from the germline V gene are SGHVS and FNYEAQ. CDR3 size: 14 residues. Trimming shortened V by 1 base and J by 7 bases, and 11 bases separated the two germline ends.

The rearrangement uses TRBV6-5 and TRBJ1-4; D ambiguous. The germline V gene has CDR1 MNHEY and CDR2 SVGAGI. This CDR3 is 14 amino acids long. V was cut by 4 bases and J by 0 bases, with 6 bases left in between. The chain's CDR3 is CASSFGATNEKLFF. The CDR3 DNA sequence: TGTGCCAGCAGTTTCGGGGCAACTAATGAAAAACTGTTTTTT.

The rearrangement uses TRBV7-2 and TRBJ2-6; D not resolved. V lost 5 bases and J 2 bases, leaving 10 bases between the germline ends. Germline V gene sequence: CDR1 SGHTA, CDR2 FQGNSA. The CDR3 totals 15 residues. The CDR3 DNA sequence: TGTGCCAGCAGCCGCCTGGAGACTGGGGCCAACGTCCTGACTTTC. Its translation: CASSRLETGANVLTF. The full variable domain, completed using reference TRBV7-2 and TRBJ2-6, is GAGVSQSPSNKVTEKGKDVELRCDPISGHTALYWYRQSLGQGLEFLIYFQGNSAPDKSGLPSDRFSAERTGGSVSTLTIQRTQQEDSAVYLCASSRLETGANVLTFGAGSRLTVL.

Regarding this clone: The sample contains more than one DNA sequence encoding this CDR3. This chain joins TRBV28 and TRBJ1-6; D is undetermined. V lost 6 bases to trimming and J lost 7 bases, with 7 bases between them. The CDR3 is 12 amino acids. The germline gives CDR1 MDHEN, CDR2 SYDVKM. The CDR3 protein is CASSLQNSPLHF. The CDR3 DNA reads TGTGCCAGCAGCCTACAGAATTCACCCCTCCACTTT.

The rearrangement joins TRBV28 to TRBJ1-6, with 8 bases fitting TRBD1. This CDR3 is 15 amino acids long. J was trimmed by 9 bases and V by 1 base; bases with no gene match: 5. CDR1 and CDR2 from the germline V gene are MDHEN and SYDVKM. The CDR3 nucleotides are TGTGCCAGCAGTTTATTTGGACAGGGTACTTCACCCCTCCACTTT. It specifies CASSLFGQGTSPLHF.

The V and J genes are TRBV27 and TRBJ1-1, with 8 bases fitting TRBD1. Germline V gene data show CDR1 as MNHEY and CDR2 as SMNVEV (reference sequence). The CDR3 is 13 residues long. After removal of 6 bases from V and 6 bases from J, the junction contained 6 bases not matched to a gene. CDR3 sequence (DNA): TGTGCCAGCAGGTTTGACAGGGGCGCTGAAGCTTTCTTT. Translated: CASRFDRGAEAFF.

The chain has TRBV27 and TRBJ2-1, with 8 bases aligning to TRBD1. The V gene's germline CDR1 is MNHEY and CDR2 SMNVEV (reference sequence). The CDR3 loop spans 12 amino acids. V trimming: 6 bases; J trimming: 9 bases; junction bases outside the gene matches: 4. The CDR3, as DNA: TGTGCCAGCAGCGACAGGGGCAGTGAGCAGTTCTTC. As protein: CASSDRGSEQFF.

This sequence joins TRBV28 and TRBJ1-1; 7 bases fit TRBD1. The V gene's germline CDR1 is MDHEN and CDR2 SYDVKM. The CDR3 extends over 15 amino acids. V lost 2 bases, J lost 6 bases, and 9 bases stayed unmatched. CDR3 nucleotide sequence: TGTGCCAGCAGTTTAAGGCAGGGTCAGGGGGCTGAAGCTTTCTTT. Amino acids: CASSLRQGQGAEAFF.

For the CDR3, the DNA is TGCGCCAGCAGCTTGGGACAGGGGCCTAGCTATGGCTACACCTTC. Residues: CASSLGQGPSYGYTF. The rearrangement joins TRBV5-1 to TRBJ1-2, with 8 bases identical to TRBD1. Germline-derived CDR1 and CDR2 are SGHRS and YFSETQ. The CDR3 is made up of 15 amino acids. Trimming cost V 0 bases and J 4 bases; bases outside gene matches: 5.

The chain couples TRBV9 to TRBJ2-1, with 7 bases matching TRBD1. J gave up 4 bases and V 0 bases, and 7 bases lay outside the gene matches. The CDR3 covers 16 residues. CDR1 is SGDLS, CDR2 YYNGEE, per germline. In DNA form, the CDR3 reads TGTGCCAGCAGCGTAGGAGGGTCGACAGGGTACAATGAGCAGTTCTTC. Translation gives CASSVGGSTGYNEQFF.

The V gene is TRBV10-2, the J gene TRBJ1-5; tentatively, D is TRBD1 (5 bases). The germline V gene has CDR1 WSHSY and CDR2 SAAADI. The length of the CDR3 is 15 residues. The V gene lost 4 bases and the J gene lost 3 bases, with 13 bases spanning the gap. CDR3 sequence (DNA): TGCGCCAGCAGTGCACAGGAGATTGTCAATCAGCCCCAGCATTTT. Protein: CASSAQEIVNQPQHF.